The present TCR beta chain was sequenced within a study of identical twins. General study results and limits: The study found weaker excess twin sharing in beta out-of-frame sequences.

Carrying unique molecular identifiers, the cDNA also gained a universal primer site through template switching. From the 5' RACE reads, TCRdb called clonotypes with MiXCR, one entry per CDR3 protein. The sample has roughly 630,000 distinct CDR3 sequences; about 7.1% are singletons. Germline V lookup: CDR1 SGHAT, CDR2 FQNNGV. The CDR3 is 19 residues long. V lost 5 bases to trimming and J lost 7 bases, with 30 bases between them. A note on this clonotype: Its target is not known.

Another study also made use of these data, one on yellow fever vaccine responses in identical twins.

The source is a woman between 18 and 30 years old in good health. Sequencing was done on a sample of PBMCs. The chain combines TRBV11-2 with TRBJ2-1; possibly TRBD1 for D (7 bases). The CDR3 loop reads CASSPDGPRRGHWGNEQFF. CDR3 DNA sequence: TGTGCCAGCAGCCCCGACGGTCCCCGGAGGGGGCATTGGGGGAATGAGCAGTTCTTC. The full variable domain, its missing parts supplied by reference TRBV11-2 and TRBJ2-1, is EAGVAQSPRYKIIEKRQSVAFWCNPISGHATLYWYQQILGQGPKLLIQFQNNGVVDDSQLPKDRFSAERLKGVDSTLKIQPAKLEDSAVYLCASSPDGPRRGHWGNEQFFGPGTRLTVL.